The T cell receptor (beta chain) described here comes from a study of OX40 agonist ivuxolimab in advanced cancers. As for the study in general: Patients were dosed intravenously with ivuxolimab at 0.01 to 10 mg/kg every 2 weeks. Findings and caveats of the study: Relatively little clonal expansion, among the lowest observed, appeared in partial responders at 0.1-3.0 mg/kg.

This clone was detected only once. Its antigen remains unknown. Libraries were prepared by immunoSEQ multiplex PCR; TCRdb keeps only in-frame clonotypes and omits some of them. The profile covers roughly 76,000 clones, with roughly nine tenths appearing a single time and under 3% taken by the ten largest. V dropped 1 base and J dropped 2 bases, with 9 bases sitting between them. The CDR3 runs to 14 residues. Germline lookup yields CDR1 GTSNPN and CDR2 SVGIG (reference sequence). The rearrangement uses TRBV30 and TRBJ1-3; D is unclear. The sequence was collected from an adult with an advanced solid tumor such as melanoma, head and neck, liver or kidney cancer. This sample comprised CD4+ or CD8+ T cells sorted from blood, obtained in a trial of the OX40 agonist ivuxolimab. CDR3 protein: CAWSGSAPGNTIYF. CDR3 coding DNA: TGTGCCTGGAGTGGATCGGCCCCTGGAAACACCATATATTTT.